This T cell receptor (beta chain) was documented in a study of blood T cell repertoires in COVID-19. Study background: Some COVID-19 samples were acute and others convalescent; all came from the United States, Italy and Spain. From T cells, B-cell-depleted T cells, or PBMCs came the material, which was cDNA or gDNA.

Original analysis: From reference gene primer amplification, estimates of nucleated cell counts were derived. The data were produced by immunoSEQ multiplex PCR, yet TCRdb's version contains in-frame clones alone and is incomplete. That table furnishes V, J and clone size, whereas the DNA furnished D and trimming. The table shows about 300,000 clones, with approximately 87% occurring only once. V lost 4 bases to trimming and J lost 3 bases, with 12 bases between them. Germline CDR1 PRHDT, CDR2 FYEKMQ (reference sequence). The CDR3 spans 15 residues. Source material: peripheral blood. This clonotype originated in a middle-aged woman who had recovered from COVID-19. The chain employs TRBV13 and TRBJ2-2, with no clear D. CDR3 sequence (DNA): TGTGCCAGCAGCTCTTCCTTTCGGGACACCGGGGAGCTGTTTTTT. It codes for CASSSSFRDTGELFF.